These T cell receptor beta chains were read from a single sample in a study of T-cell reconstitution after alpha-beta-depleted transplantation in children. TCRdb used MiXCR to reprocess the PCR reads, holding one entry per CDR3 protein. Of 440,000 or so distinct CDR3 sequences listed, roughly 44% are singletons. Here the sequenced sample was PBMCs, taken before TCRalphabeta/CD19-depleted stem cell transplant. These receptors all come from a girl aged 2-10 years with aplastic anemia, due to receive a stem cell transplant. The CDR3 runs from the conserved cysteine through the conserved F or W. The D gene is left open where the match is weak.

D gene: -; V gene: TRBV20-1; J gene: TRBJ1-5; CDR3 protein: CSARDPGRSNQPQHF
D gene: -; V gene: TRBV5-1; J gene: TRBJ1-2; CDR3 protein: CASSQGLANYGYTF
D gene: -; V gene: TRBV5-1; J gene: TRBJ1-4; CDR3 protein: CASSPGTTGEKLFF
D gene: -; V gene: TRBV6-1; J gene: TRBJ2-6; CDR3 protein: CASLSSGANVLTF
D gene: -; V gene: TRBV7-6; J gene: TRBJ2-5; CDR3 protein: CASSSAYLEGRETQYF
D gene: -; V gene: TRBV7-9; J gene: TRBJ2-7; CDR3 protein: CASSYGQSYEQYF
D gene: -; V gene: TRBV7-3; J gene: TRBJ2-2; CDR3 protein: CASRMGGARANTGELFF
D gene: -; V gene: TRBV15; J gene: TRBJ2-1; CDR3 protein: CAIGGRAKNEQFF
D gene: -; V gene: TRBV5-1; J gene: TRBJ1-6; CDR3 protein: CASSLQQRYNSPLHF
D gene: -; V gene: TRBV5-6; J gene: TRBJ2-7; CDR3 protein: CASSFKGGSYEQYF
D gene: -; V gene: TRBV7-2; J gene: TRBJ2-3; CDR3 protein: CASSFGNSDTQYF
D gene: TRBD2; V gene: TRBV7-9; J gene: TRBJ2-1; CDR3 protein: CASSPSGGSKQFF
D gene: -; V gene: TRBV28; J gene: TRBJ2-3; CDR3 protein: CASSLRPFTDTQYF
D gene: TRBD1; V gene: TRBV20-1; J gene: TRBJ1-5; CDR3 protein: CSASPRDRGFYQPQHF
D gene: -; V gene: TRBV11-2; J gene: TRBJ1-1; CDR3 protein: CASSPRQAYTEAFF
D gene: TRBD2; V gene: TRBV7-2; J gene: TRBJ2-3; CDR3 protein: CASSFKRGSTDTQYF
D gene: TRBD1; V gene: TRBV5-1; J gene: TRBJ2-7; CDR3 protein: CASTRTGFSSYEQYF
D gene: -; V gene: TRBV12-5; J gene: TRBJ2-4; CDR3 protein: CASGLVSWGGDIQYF
D gene: -; V gene: TRBV6-1; J gene: TRBJ2-6; CDR3 protein: CASSPGSGGANVLTF
D gene: -; V gene: TRBV20-1; J gene: TRBJ2-5; CDR3 protein: CSAQQVAETQYF
D gene: -; V gene: TRBV2; J gene: TRBJ1-1; CDR3 protein: CASPENSGTRAFF
D gene: -; V gene: TRBV20-1; J gene: TRBJ2-3; CDR3 protein: CSARDDGADTQYF
D gene: TRBD1; V gene: TRBV7-2; J gene: TRBJ2-5; CDR3 protein: CASSPADRGGTQYF
D gene: TRBD1; V gene: TRBV5-1; J gene: TRBJ2-7; CDR3 protein: CASRQGPSYEQYF
D gene: -; V gene: TRBV6-5; J gene: TRBJ2-1; CDR3 protein: CASSYTRNNEQFF
D gene: -; V gene: TRBV5-1; J gene: TRBJ1-6; CDR3 protein: CASSTTGSGSPLHF
D gene: -; V gene: TRBV5-6; J gene: TRBJ2-2; CDR3 protein: CASSLLGGDTGELFF
D gene: -; V gene: TRBV4-1; J gene: TRBJ1-1; CDR3 protein: CASSQVAGVYTEAFF
D gene: -; V gene: TRBV12-3/TRBV12-4; J gene: TRBJ2-3; CDR3 protein: CASSPRGPGDTQYF
D gene: -; V gene: TRBV29-1; J gene: TRBJ2-6; CDR3 protein: CSVQSSSGANVLTF
D gene: TRBD1; V gene: TRBV4-1; J gene: TRBJ1-2; CDR3 protein: CASQGAIDYGYTF
D gene: TRBD2; V gene: TRBV28; J gene: TRBJ2-1; CDR3 protein: CASSLSGGGSYNEQFF
D gene: -; V gene: TRBV7-3; J gene: TRBJ2-6; CDR3 protein: CASSLRGGGANVLTF
D gene: TRBD2; V gene: TRBV12-3/TRBV12-4; J gene: TRBJ2-5; CDR3 protein: CASSFSGSRSRETQYF
D gene: TRBD2; V gene: TRBV5-1; J gene: TRBJ2-7; CDR3 protein: CASSRNVRGGPGEQYF
D gene: TRBD2; V gene: TRBV11-2; J gene: TRBJ2-1; CDR3 protein: CASSLEGLAGVNSYNEQFF
D gene: -; V gene: TRBV4-2; J gene: TRBJ2-3; CDR3 protein: CASSPGGTQVQYF
D gene: -; V gene: TRBV5-1; J gene: TRBJ2-3; CDR3 protein: CASSLTGSSLSTDTQYF
D gene: -; V gene: TRBV2; J gene: TRBJ2-5; CDR3 protein: CASSAGGLQETQYF
D gene: -; V gene: TRBV5-1; J gene: TRBJ2-3; CDR3 protein: CASRLQGSATDTQYF
D gene: -; V gene: TRBV29-1; J gene: TRBJ2-5; CDR3 protein: CSVLALGEETQYF
D gene: TRBD1; V gene: TRBV10-3; J gene: TRBJ2-7; CDR3 protein: CAISEARDSPSYEQYF
D gene: -; V gene: TRBV12-3/TRBV12-4; J gene: TRBJ2-3; CDR3 protein: CASSGSDTQYF
D gene: TRBD2; V gene: TRBV5-1; J gene: TRBJ2-1; CDR3 protein: CASSLAGDYNEQFF
D gene: TRBD2; V gene: TRBV28; J gene: TRBJ2-7; CDR3 protein: CASSDSGSPPYDQYF
D gene: -; V gene: TRBV6-1; J gene: TRBJ1-3; CDR3 protein: CASSRAARGGRNTIYF
D gene: -; V gene: TRBV25-1; J gene: TRBJ2-1; CDR3 protein: CASSTRQNNEQFF
D gene: TRBD1; V gene: TRBV20-1; J gene: TRBJ1-1; CDR3 protein: CSATSDRVWPTEAFF
D gene: TRBD2; V gene: TRBV7-3; J gene: TRBJ2-1; CDR3 protein: CASSSGTSGEQFF
D gene: -; V gene: TRBV24-1; J gene: TRBJ2-3; CDR3 protein: CATSDGRDTDTQYF
D gene: TRBD2; V gene: TRBV5-1; J gene: TRBJ2-1; CDR3 protein: CASSDLAVFGNEQFF
D gene: -; V gene: TRBV9; J gene: TRBJ2-1; CDR3 protein: CASSVVGRELGGDEQFF
D gene: TRBD1; V gene: TRBV7-3; J gene: TRBJ2-5; CDR3 protein: CASSQGVGVGETQYF
D gene: -; V gene: TRBV20-1; J gene: TRBJ2-1; CDR3 protein: CSARQDNEQFF
D gene: -; V gene: TRBV9; J gene: TRBJ2-1; CDR3 protein: CASSVKGDSYNEQFF
D gene: -; V gene: TRBV3-1; J gene: TRBJ2-1; CDR3 protein: CASSQVRVGQFF
D gene: TRBD2; V gene: TRBV10-2; J gene: TRBJ2-1; CDR3 protein: CASSELLAGVNNEQFF
D gene: -; V gene: TRBV6-6; J gene: TRBJ2-1; CDR3 protein: CASSYELISYNEQFF
D gene: -; V gene: TRBV20-1; J gene: TRBJ1-2; CDR3 protein: CSARDLGQSGGYTF
D gene: TRBD1; V gene: TRBV5-1; J gene: TRBJ1-1; CDR3 protein: CASTLTGQGIGTEAFF